This T cell receptor (beta chain) came from a study of blood T cells in healthy people across ages (dated by TCRdb to between 2014 and 2017). Some background on the complete study: In model experiments, roughly one uniquely barcoded TCR beta cDNA molecule per two T cells was captured by template switching. Using deep sequencing normalized with unique cDNA molecular identifiers, the study measured how TCR beta repertoire diversity changes with age. The donors were divided into four age groups: young (average around 17 years), middle-aged (about 40), aged (approximately 62) and long-lived (82). Two additional independent replicas of 1 million unique cDNA reads from the same blood draw were analyzed for two donors (one aged 18 to 29 and one aged 80 or older).

Systemically healthy Caucasian individuals from Russia, over 30 in total and aged about 6 to 95 years, were included as donors. Roughly 10 milliliters of peripheral blood were collected from each donor into EDTA-treated Vacutainer tubes. Ficoll-Paque density-gradient centrifugation was used to isolate PBMCs, with at least 6.5 million per sample. Trizol reagent was used to extract total RNA from PBMCs, with at least 5 micrograms per sample. For every donor, flow cytometry on a PBMC aliquot measured the percentage of naive CD45RAhigh/CD27high T cells. Preparation of the library involved 5' RACE. The reads were generated on an Illumina HiSeq 2500. A second PCR of about 7 to 12 cycles was run with a J-beta primer mix and a sample-barcoded 5' primer. A template-switch 5' adaptor carrying 12 random nucleotides introduced a unique molecular identifier onto each TCR beta cDNA molecule. Each sample yielded at least 2.5 million CDR3-containing paired-end reads. The Mint cDNA synthesis kit, primed by a TRBC-specific oligonucleotide, was used to synthesize first-strand cDNA from all RNA. Following uracil-DNA glycosylase treatment, all cDNA underwent a first 18-cycle PCR with the universal primers M1SS and BC2_uni_R. Per the authors' processing: Each sample was normalized by randomly selecting 1 million high-quality reads, each carrying a distinct molecular identifier. Reads with shared molecular identifiers were discarded instead of being binned into consensus sequences. MiTCR, set to a Q25 quality threshold and the strictest error-elimination algorithm, was used for CDR3 identification, clonotype clustering and error correction. A nonparametric unseen species model with Euler transformation was used to estimate a lower bound on total TCR beta diversity. Using fastp trimming at Q25 and MiXCR clonotype assembly, TCRdb reanalyzed the public sequencing data and kept in-frame beta chains. CDR3 protein duplicates are merged, each entry listing the most common genes and DNA. TCRdb assigned the V and J calls; the authors' analysis was not used. Within this sample are more than 650,000 distinct CDR3 sequences, with around 25% of them counted one time only. Less than 3.5% of the sample is in the top ten clones.

The paper's findings and limits, for the study overall: Estimates of total diversity based on one million sequenced T cells were regarded as lower bounds and as underestimates. A strong correlation was found between observed TCR beta diversity and the percentage of naive T cells measured by flow cytometry. Compared with the aged group, the long-lived group had more naive CD4+ T cells, fewer expanded clones and increased TCR diversity, suggesting age selection. Conclusive comparison of naive and antigen-experienced compartments was prevented by the profiling of bulk unsorted PBMCs. Because donor CMV infection status was unknown, age-related changes in expanded clonotypes were potentially confounded. As age increased, observed TCR beta diversity per million T cells dropped in a roughly linear way, and a significant reduction was already evident by age roughly 40.

This clonotype was recorded a few times. It lacks a known antigen. No much larger clone is present one base from it, and per-base qualities are unavailable. The CDR3 numbers 14 residues from cysteine through phenylalanine. CDR3 DNA is the only sequence kept; it has 42 bases, read in frame from the first base. The germline V end is reduced by 8 bases and the J end by 6 bases; junction bases left unmatched: 9. Reading the germline V gene gives CDR1 MDHEN and CDR2 SYDVKM. This same sample was also part of a study on T cells of mothers and their children. As the second paper documents: The donors were nine systemically healthy Caucasian individuals, made up of three mothers and their six children. cDNA synthesis consumed the entire amount of extracted RNA, loaded at 1.5 ug RNA in each 15 ul reaction. In the second PCR, the M1S primer introduced both the sample barcodes and 2-4 random nucleotides. Over 9.5 million TCR beta CDR3 reads were obtained for each mother, and approximately 3 million reads were obtained for each child. In both related and unrelated pairs, thymic selection shapes the output of TCR recombination in a similar way, with inherited differences having only a minor effect. Related mother-child pairs always showed normalized repertoire overlap that was slightly higher than in unrelated mother-child pairs, though the difference was never significant. With a sensitivity of approximately 100 clones per million clonotypes, no persistent microchimeric T cell clones were detected. In the study, deep NGS was used to compare the TCR beta repertoires of mothers and children, and features distinguishing related mother-child pairs from unrelated individuals were sought. Mothers averaged roughly 36 +/- 4 years of age and children averaged around 10 +/- 4 years. After adapter ligation was performed with NEBNext reagents, the libraries were sequenced on an Illumina HiSeq 2000 with 100+100 nt paired-end reads. To prevent cross-contamination, the mother and child libraries were prepared one month apart and sequenced in separate runs. Between about 500,000 and 2,100,000 distinct TCR beta clonotypes were identified per donor. Naive TCR beta clonotypes were estimated from low-frequency clonotypes matched to each donor's FACS-determined naive share, without sorting.

The sequence was collected from a boy between 10 and 17 years old in good health. The chain is made from TRBV28 and TRBJ2-7; a stretch of 11 junction bases matches TRBD1. Input material: blood. The DNA sequence follows: TGTGCCAGCTTCACGGAGGGACAGGGGGGCGAGCAGTACTTC. Translated, this is CASFTEGQGGEQYF.